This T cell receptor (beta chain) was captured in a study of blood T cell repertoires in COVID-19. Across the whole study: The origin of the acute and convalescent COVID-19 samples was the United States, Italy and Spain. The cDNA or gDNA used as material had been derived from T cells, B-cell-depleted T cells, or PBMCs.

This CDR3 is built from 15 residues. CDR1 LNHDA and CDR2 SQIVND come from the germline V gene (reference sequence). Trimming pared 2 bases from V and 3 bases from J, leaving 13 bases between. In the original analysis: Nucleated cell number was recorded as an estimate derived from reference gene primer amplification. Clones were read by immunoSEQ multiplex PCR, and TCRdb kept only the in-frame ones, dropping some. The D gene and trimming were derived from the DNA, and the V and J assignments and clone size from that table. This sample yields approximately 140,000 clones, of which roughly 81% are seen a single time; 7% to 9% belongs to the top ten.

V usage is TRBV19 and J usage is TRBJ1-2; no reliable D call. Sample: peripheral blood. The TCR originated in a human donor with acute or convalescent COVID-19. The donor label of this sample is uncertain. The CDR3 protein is CASSIIEGDDYGYTF. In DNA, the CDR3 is TGTGCCAGTAGTATAATTGAAGGAGACGACTATGGCTACACCTTC.